These T cell receptor beta chains were read from a single sample in a study of blood T cell repertoires in COVID-19. Data came from immunoSEQ multiplex PCR; TCRdb stores just in-frame clones and leaves some out. The sample has 150,000 to 200,000 clones, 65% to 85% seen once. Sequences were obtained from peripheral blood. The receptors shown here come from a man aged 60 to 69 with active or convalescent COVID-19. CDR3s include the opening cysteine and the closing phenylalanine or tryptophan. D genes are given only for firm matches. The size field is filled for only some rows; it gives once, few, many or a size class.

d_gene: TRBD2; v_gene: TRBV18; j_gene: TRBJ2-7; abundance: -; CDR3nt: TGTGCCAGCTCACCCCCGGAGCGGGGGAGCTACGAGCAGTACTTC; CDR3aa: CASSPPERGSYEQYF
d_gene: TRBD1; v_gene: TRBV18; j_gene: TRBJ2-6; abundance: -; CDR3nt: TGTGCCAGCTCAACCAACAGGGGGCGCGGGGCCAACGTCCTGACTTTC; CDR3aa: CASSTNRGRGANVLTF
d_gene: -; v_gene: TRBV7-9; j_gene: TRBJ2-7; abundance: few; CDR3nt: TGTGCCAGCAGCTTAAGCGGTGACTACGAGCAGTACTTC; CDR3aa: CASSLSGDYEQYF
d_gene: TRBD1; v_gene: TRBV24-1; j_gene: TRBJ2-4; abundance: -; CDR3nt: TGTGCCACCAAGACGGGACAGGGGGTCACCAAAAACATTCAGTACTTC; CDR3aa: CATKTGQGVTKNIQYF
d_gene: -; v_gene: TRBV5-1; j_gene: TRBJ2-1; abundance: few; CDR3nt: TGCGCCAGCAGCTTGGGGTCGGGAACGTCCTACAATGAGCAGTTCTTC; CDR3aa: CASSLGSGTSYNEQFF
d_gene: -; v_gene: TRBV7-2; j_gene: TRBJ2-7; abundance: -; CDR3nt: TGTGCCAGCAGCTTAGGGGCATCCTACGAGCAGTACTTC; CDR3aa: CASSLGASYEQYF
d_gene: TRBD2; v_gene: TRBV5-1; j_gene: TRBJ2-5; abundance: -; CDR3nt: TGCGCCAGCAGCTTGGTTAGGACTAGCGGGCAAGAGACCCAGTACTTC; CDR3aa: CASSLVRTSGQETQYF
d_gene: TRBD1; v_gene: TRBV7-2; j_gene: TRBJ1-4; abundance: -; CDR3nt: TGTGCCAGCAGCAGGGGACGGGACAGTGAAAAACTGTTTTTT; CDR3aa: CASSRGRDSEKLFF
d_gene: TRBD1; v_gene: TRBV11-3; j_gene: TRBJ2-7; abundance: few; CDR3nt: TGTGCCAGCAGCTTACGGAAGTCTCGGGACAGTGCCTCTACTTGGCTTTTC; CDR3aa: CASSLRKSRDSASTWLF
d_gene: -; v_gene: TRBV19; j_gene: TRBJ2-7; abundance: -; CDR3nt: TGTGCCAGTACCCCCGGACTCAACCCTTCCTACGACGAGCAGTACTTC; CDR3aa: CASTPGLNPSYDEQYF
d_gene: TRBD1; v_gene: TRBV7-2; j_gene: TRBJ2-3; abundance: -; CDR3nt: TGTGCCAGCAGCAGACAGGGTCTCGCCGATACGCAGTATTTT; CDR3aa: CASSRQGLADTQYF
d_gene: -; v_gene: TRBV7-2; j_gene: TRBJ1-1; abundance: few; CDR3nt: TGTGCCAGCAGCGAGGACAGCACGATGTACACTGAAGCTTTCTTT; CDR3aa: CASSEDSTMYTEAFF
d_gene: TRBD2; v_gene: TRBV19; j_gene: TRBJ2-3; abundance: few; CDR3nt: TGTGCCTCGGGACTAGCGGGAGCAGATACGCAGTATTTT; CDR3aa: CASGLAGADTQYF
d_gene: -; v_gene: TRBV12-3/TRBV12-4; j_gene: TRBJ1-6; abundance: few; CDR3nt: TGTGCCAGCAGTTTACAGATTGATTCACCCCTCCACTTT; CDR3aa: CASSLQIDSPLHF
d_gene: -; v_gene: TRBV7-2; j_gene: TRBJ1-2; abundance: -; CDR3nt: TGTGCCAGCAGCTTAGCGACTGTGGGCTACACCTTC; CDR3aa: CASSLATVGYTF
d_gene: -; v_gene: TRBV7-3; j_gene: TRBJ2-7; abundance: few; CDR3nt: TGTGCCAGCAGCTTATCCACTACCGGCGAGCAGTACTTC; CDR3aa: CASSLSTTGEQYF
d_gene: -; v_gene: TRBV7-9; j_gene: TRBJ1-6; abundance: -; CDR3nt: TGTGCCAGCAGTCCGGACAGCTATAATTCACCCCTCCACTTT; CDR3aa: CASSPDSYNSPLHF
d_gene: TRBD2; v_gene: TRBV10-3; j_gene: TRBJ2-1; abundance: once; CDR3nt: TGTGCCATCGGAAGACTAGCGGGAGACTACAATGAGCAGTTCTTC; CDR3aa: CAIGRLAGDYNEQFF
d_gene: -; v_gene: TRBV9; j_gene: TRBJ2-2; abundance: -; CDR3nt: TGTGCCAGCAGCGTAGTATCCCCTACCGGGGAGCTGTTTTTT; CDR3aa: CASSVVSPTGELFF
d_gene: -; v_gene: TRBV27; j_gene: TRBJ2-6; abundance: -; CDR3nt: TGTGCCAGCAGTTTGAGCCTCGCTAATTCTGGGGCCAACGTCCTGACTTTC; CDR3aa: CASSLSLANSGANVLTF
d_gene: -; v_gene: TRBV19; j_gene: TRBJ2-1; abundance: -; CDR3nt: TGTGCCAGTATTACAGGGAATATCCGTTACAATGAGCAGTTCTTC; CDR3aa: CASITGNIRYNEQFF
d_gene: TRBD1; v_gene: TRBV5-6; j_gene: TRBJ1-6; abundance: -; CDR3nt: TGTGCCAGCAGCCCTAAAAAGGACAGGCAAAATTCACCCCTCCACTTT; CDR3aa: CASSPKKDRQNSPLHF
d_gene: TRBD1; v_gene: TRBV5-1; j_gene: TRBJ2-1; abundance: -; CDR3nt: TGCGCCAGCAGCACAGGGGGCGATGAGCAGTTCTTC; CDR3aa: CASSTGGDEQFF